This T cell receptor beta chain was recorded in a study of neurological immune-mediated disorders. Background on the study: Multiple sclerosis patients numbered about 35, with roughly 30 relapsing-remitting and 3 secondary progressive.

TCRdb re-called the 5' RACE reads through MiXCR, storing one row per CDR3 protein. The data show fewer than 75,000 distinct CDR3 sequences, with 4.5% seen just once and 6.9% held by the top ten. V lost 4 bases, J lost 1 base, and 7 bases lay in between. Per germline, CDR1 SGHTA and CDR2 FQGNSA. The CDR3 length is 13 residues. This clonotype was observed a few times. The V call is TRBV7-2, the J call TRBJ2-5; no definite D call. The specimen was PBMCs. The receptor's source is a man aged 30 to 45 with multiple sclerosis. For the CDR3, the DNA is TGTGCCAGCAGCTACAACCCCCAAGAGACCCAGTACTTC. The encoded protein is CASSYNPQETQYF.